This TCR beta chain appears in the sequencing data of a study of blood T cells in healthy people across ages. The ends lost 2 bases at V and 2 bases at J; junction bases unmatched: 8. The germline CDR1 and CDR2 sequences are MNHEY and SVGAGI. There are 18 residues in the CDR3. The second PCR ran about 6 to 11 cycles with a sample-barcoded 5' primer and J-beta primers. One entry per CDR3 protein, called by TCRdb with MiXCR from the 5' RACE reads. This sample carries about 1,400,000 distinct CDR3 sequences, 55% to 75% of them seen once, and the ten largest clones take 6.5% to 8%. Sequencing was carried out using blood. This clonotype originated in a man between 18 and 29 years old in good health. This chain uses TRBV6-5 with TRBJ2-5; 13 bases match TRBD2. The CDR3 DNA sequence: TGTGCCAGCAGTTACCCCGGGACTAGCGGGACACTTCAAGAGACCCAGTACTTC. Protein: CASSYPGTSGTLQETQYF.